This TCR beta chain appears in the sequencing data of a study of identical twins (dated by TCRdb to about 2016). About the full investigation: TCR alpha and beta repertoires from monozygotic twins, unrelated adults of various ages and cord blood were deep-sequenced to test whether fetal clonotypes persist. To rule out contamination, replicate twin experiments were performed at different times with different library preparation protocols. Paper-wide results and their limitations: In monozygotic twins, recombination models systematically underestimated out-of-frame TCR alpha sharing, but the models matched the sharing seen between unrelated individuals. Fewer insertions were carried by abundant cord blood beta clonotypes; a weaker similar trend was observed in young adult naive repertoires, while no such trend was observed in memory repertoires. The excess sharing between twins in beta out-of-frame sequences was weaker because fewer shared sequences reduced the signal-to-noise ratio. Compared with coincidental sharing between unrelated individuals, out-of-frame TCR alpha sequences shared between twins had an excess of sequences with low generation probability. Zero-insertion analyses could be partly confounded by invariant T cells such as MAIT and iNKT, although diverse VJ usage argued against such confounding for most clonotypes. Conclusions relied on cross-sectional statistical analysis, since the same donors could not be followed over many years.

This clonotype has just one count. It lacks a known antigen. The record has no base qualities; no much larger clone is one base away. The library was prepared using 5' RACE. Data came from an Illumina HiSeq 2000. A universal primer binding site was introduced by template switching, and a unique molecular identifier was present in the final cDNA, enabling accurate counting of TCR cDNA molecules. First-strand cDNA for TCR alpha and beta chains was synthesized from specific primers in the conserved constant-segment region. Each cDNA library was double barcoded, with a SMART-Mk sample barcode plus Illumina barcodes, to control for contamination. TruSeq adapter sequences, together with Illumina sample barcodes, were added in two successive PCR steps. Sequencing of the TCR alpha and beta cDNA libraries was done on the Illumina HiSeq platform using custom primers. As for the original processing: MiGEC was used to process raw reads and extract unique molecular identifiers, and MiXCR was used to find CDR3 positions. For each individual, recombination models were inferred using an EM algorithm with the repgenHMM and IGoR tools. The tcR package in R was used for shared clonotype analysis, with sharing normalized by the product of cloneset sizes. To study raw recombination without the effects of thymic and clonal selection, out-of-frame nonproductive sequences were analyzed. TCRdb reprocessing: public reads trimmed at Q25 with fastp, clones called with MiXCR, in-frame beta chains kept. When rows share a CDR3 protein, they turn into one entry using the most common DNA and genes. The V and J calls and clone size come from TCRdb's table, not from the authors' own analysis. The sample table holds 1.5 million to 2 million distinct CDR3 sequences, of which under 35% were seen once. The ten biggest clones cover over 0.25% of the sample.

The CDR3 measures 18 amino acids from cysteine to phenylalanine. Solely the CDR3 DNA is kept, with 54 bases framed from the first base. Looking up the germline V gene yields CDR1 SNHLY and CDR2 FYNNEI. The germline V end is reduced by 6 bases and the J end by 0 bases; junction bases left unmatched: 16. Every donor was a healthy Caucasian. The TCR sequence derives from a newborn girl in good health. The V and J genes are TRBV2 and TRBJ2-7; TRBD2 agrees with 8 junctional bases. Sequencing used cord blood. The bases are TGTGCCAGCAGCACAAGTCCTAGCGGGCCGAAATCCTCCTACGAGCAGTACTTC. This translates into CASSTSPSGPKSSYEQYF. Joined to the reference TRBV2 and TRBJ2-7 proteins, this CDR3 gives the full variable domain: EPEVTQTPSHQVTQMGQEVILRCVPISNHLYFYWYRQILGQKVEFLVSFYNNEISEKSEIFDDQFSVERPDGSNFTLKIRSTKLEDSAMYFCASSTSPSGPKSSYEQYFGPGTRLTVT.